Described below is a single TCR beta chain sequence and its context. Its antigen remains unidentified. This sample was taken from a study of graft-versus-host responses after intestinal transplantation. About the study: Multivisceral, liver-intestinal, or isolated intestinal transplants were received by the recipients. Every recipient underwent anti-thymocyte globulin induction, then tacrolimus and steroids for roughly 3 years. Study conclusions and caveats: Recipient marrow held GvH clones, some first seen in ileum or blood. Across patients carrying graft-donor T cell macrochimerism, allografts held high graft-versus-host to host-versus-graft clonal ratios.

Using immunoSEQ multiplex PCR, the repertoire was profiled, and TCRdb retains in-frame clones only, with some absent. In the table there are about 82,000 clones, around 93% of which are singletons. The CDR3 covers 14 residues. The germline V gene encodes CDR1 MDHEN and CDR2 SYDVKM. V trimming: 7 bases; J trimming: 3 bases; junction bases outside the gene matches: 6. The starting material was unstimulated CD4+ T cells sorted from spleen or lymph node cells, obtained before transplant. The V gene is TRBV28, the J gene TRBJ2-1; 7 bases align to TRBD2. The TCR originated in a human donor who was the organ donor for an intestinal transplant. For the CDR3, the DNA is TGTGCCAGCACCTGGGGGGGACTCTACAATGAGCAGTTCTTC. It encodes CASTWGGLYNEQFF.